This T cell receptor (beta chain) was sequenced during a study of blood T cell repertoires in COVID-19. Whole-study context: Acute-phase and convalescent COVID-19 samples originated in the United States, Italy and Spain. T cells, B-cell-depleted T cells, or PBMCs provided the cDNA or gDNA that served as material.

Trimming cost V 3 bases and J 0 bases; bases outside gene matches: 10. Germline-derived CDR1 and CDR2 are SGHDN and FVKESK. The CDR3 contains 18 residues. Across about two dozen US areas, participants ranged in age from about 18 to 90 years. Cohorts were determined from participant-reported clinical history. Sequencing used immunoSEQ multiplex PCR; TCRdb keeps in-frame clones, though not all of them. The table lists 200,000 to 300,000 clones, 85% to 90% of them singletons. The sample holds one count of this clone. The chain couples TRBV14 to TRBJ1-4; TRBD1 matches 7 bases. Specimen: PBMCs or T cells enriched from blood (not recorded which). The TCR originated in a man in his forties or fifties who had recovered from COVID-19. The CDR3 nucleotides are TGTGCCAGCAGCCATCAACAGGGGACGGGGGCAACTAATGAAAAACTGTTTTTT. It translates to CASSHQQGTGATNEKLFF.